Listed below are T cell receptor beta chains from one sample, sequenced in a study of CD8 T cells in ankylosing spondylitis. One entry per CDR3 protein, called by TCRdb with MiXCR from the 5' RACE reads. The table shows some 140,000 distinct CDR3 sequences, with more than 15% occurring only once. Sequenced sample: blood, either unsorted or a sorted T cell fraction (not recorded which). These receptors came from a male donor with ankylosing spondylitis. Each CDR3 is given without its conserved first and last residue. Not all rows give a size; the values are once, few, many and, for expanded clones, a class.

J: TRBJ2-2
V: TRBV15
size: -
CDR3: ATSFRQNTGELF

J: TRBJ2-7
V: TRBV12-3/TRBV12-4
size: few
CDR3: ASSFTGPRRPYEQY

J: TRBJ1-1
V: TRBV28
size: -
CDR3: ASSFWRRTQGAF

J: TRBJ2-7
V: TRBV4-1
size: few
CDR3: ASSQVETSSYEQY

J: TRBJ2-5
V: TRBV4-1
size: few
CDR3: ASRAGDGTQY

J: TRBJ1-1
V: TRBV12-3/TRBV12-4
size: few
CDR3: ASSFSTEAF

J: TRBJ2-1
V: TRBV14
size: -
CDR3: ASSQVAGGYNEQF

J: TRBJ1-2
V: TRBV11-2
size: -
CDR3: ASSQARTGRANYGYT

J: TRBJ2-3
V: TRBV28
size: few
CDR3: ASSTLTPGLAADTQY

J: TRBJ2-5
V: TRBV12-3/TRBV12-4
size: many
CDR3: ASSFTALAETQY

J: TRBJ2-1
V: TRBV7-9
size: -
CDR3: ASSPVGRPNEQF

J: TRBJ1-2
V: TRBV20-1
size: few
CDR3: SASRVKKGTYGYT

J: TRBJ1-5
V: TRBV3-1
size: medium-sized
CDR3: ASSQDLGSNQPQH

J: TRBJ2-7
V: TRBV7-2
size: -
CDR3: ASRWTGSSYEQY

J: TRBJ2-5
V: TRBV7-9
size: -
CDR3: ASSPGGAETQY

J: TRBJ2-5
V: TRBV10-3
size: few
CDR3: AISESISGMGQETQY

J: TRBJ2-7
V: TRBV28
size: few
CDR3: ASSYPGSSYEQY

J: TRBJ2-7
V: TRBV4-1
size: few
CDR3: ASSPHGSSHYEQY

J: TRBJ2-1
V: TRBV2
size: -
CDR3: ASSGLTPNEQF

J: TRBJ1-1
V: TRBV20-1
size: many
CDR3: SANYRGSNTEAF

J: TRBJ2-3
V: TRBV28
size: many
CDR3: ASTLVRGTDTQY

J: TRBJ2-1
V: TRBV28
size: -
CDR3: ASSLRKDLDNEQF

J: TRBJ2-7
V: TRBV20-1
size: -
CDR3: SARAGTAPI

J: TRBJ2-1
V: TRBV12-5
size: -
CDR3: ASGFTGLAGGAYEQF

J: TRBJ1-6
V: TRBV7-2
size: -
CDR3: ASSQYNSPLH

J: TRBJ2-5
V: TRBV19
size: few
CDR3: ASSIDGPGGQETQY

J: TRBJ1-1
V: TRBV27
size: -
CDR3: ASSPGGLGTEAF

J: TRBJ1-5
V: TRBV6-2/TRBV6-3
size: -
CDR3: ASSYVRFQGPNQPQH

J: TRBJ2-7
V: TRBV7-9
size: -
CDR3: ASTPGGPHEQY

J: TRBJ2-7
V: TRBV5-6
size: few
CDR3: ASSKGQGGQY

J: TRBJ2-7
V: TRBV29-1
size: few
CDR3: SVEAPRDTTLEQY

J: TRBJ1-6
V: TRBV27
size: -
CDR3: ASSPYGSPLH

J: TRBJ2-1
V: TRBV6-2/TRBV6-3
size: -
CDR3: ASSYSSRGNCWHRSTQMSEQF

J: TRBJ2-5
V: TRBV20-1
size: -
CDR3: SAVDPPETQY

J: TRBJ2-7
V: TRBV7-6
size: few
CDR3: ASSLGQGRRY

J: TRBJ2-7
V: TRBV12-3/TRBV12-4
size: -
CDR3: ASSYHSGGRYEQY

J: TRBJ2-2
V: TRBV18
size: -
CDR3: ASSPIRDNTGELF